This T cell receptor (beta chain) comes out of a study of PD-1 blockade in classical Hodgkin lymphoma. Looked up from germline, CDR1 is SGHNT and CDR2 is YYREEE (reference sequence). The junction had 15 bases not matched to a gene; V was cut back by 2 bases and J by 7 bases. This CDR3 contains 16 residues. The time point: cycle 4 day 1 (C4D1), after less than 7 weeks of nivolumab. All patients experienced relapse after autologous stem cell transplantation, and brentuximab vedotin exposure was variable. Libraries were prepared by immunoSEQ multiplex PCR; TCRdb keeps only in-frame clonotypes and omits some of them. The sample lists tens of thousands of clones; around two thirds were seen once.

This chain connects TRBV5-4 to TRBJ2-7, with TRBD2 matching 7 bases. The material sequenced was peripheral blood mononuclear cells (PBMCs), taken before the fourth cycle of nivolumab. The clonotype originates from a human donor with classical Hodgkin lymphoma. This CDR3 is CASSFAGTTRVGEQYF. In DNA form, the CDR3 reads TGTGCCAGCAGCTTCGCCGGGACTACTCGTGTTGGTGAGCAGTACTTC.